A selection of T cell receptor beta chains follows, all from one sample in a study of OX40 agonist ivuxolimab in advanced cancers. Only in-frame clones appear in the TCRdb table, and some are missing; sequencing was by immunoSEQ multiplex PCR. The data hold 20,000 to 25,000 clones, with 73% observed a single time. Sample: CD4+ or CD8+ T cells sorted from blood, taken in a trial of the OX40 agonist ivuxolimab. Receptors originate from an adult with an advanced solid tumor such as melanoma, head and neck, liver or kidney cancer. The CDR3 runs from the conserved cysteine through the conserved F or W. The order of the fields is J gene, V gene, CDR3 protein.

j_gene: TRBJ1-5; v_gene: TRBV18; CDR3aa: CASSLDRPLNQPQHF
j_gene: TRBJ2-2; v_gene: TRBV11-3; CDR3aa: CASSSYSRSTGELFF
j_gene: TRBJ1-2; v_gene: TRBV27; CDR3aa: CASSQILGSPGYTF
j_gene: TRBJ2-7; v_gene: TRBV4-1; CDR3aa: CASSLGRGLAVEQYF
j_gene: TRBJ2-7; v_gene: TRBV11-3; CDR3aa: CASMERRGHEQYF
j_gene: TRBJ2-7; v_gene: TRBV27; CDR3aa: CASSQGYEQYF
j_gene: TRBJ2-7; v_gene: TRBV27; CDR3aa: CASSWGESYEQYF
j_gene: TRBJ1-1; v_gene: TRBV4-1; CDR3aa: CASSLFQPGTTNTEAFF
j_gene: TRBJ2-5; v_gene: TRBV13; CDR3aa: CASSLRGRGETQYF
j_gene: TRBJ2-7; v_gene: TRBV28; CDR3aa: CASRYPGQGVYEQYF
j_gene: TRBJ2-7; v_gene: TRBV29-1; CDR3aa: CSVGDPGWEQYF
j_gene: TRBJ2-2; v_gene: TRBV7-2; CDR3aa: CASSPPIRQNTGELFF
j_gene: TRBJ2-5; v_gene: TRBV7-9; CDR3aa: CASSARQLSETQYF
j_gene: TRBJ1-2; v_gene: TRBV6-6; CDR3aa: CASRRTAEEYTF
j_gene: TRBJ2-1; v_gene: TRBV4-3; CDR3aa: CASSQDYGGGEDNEQFF
j_gene: TRBJ2-1; v_gene: TRBV9; CDR3aa: CASSDSLGGWNNEQFF
j_gene: TRBJ1-5; v_gene: TRBV21-1; CDR3aa: CATRQGGNGNQPQHF
j_gene: TRBJ2-1; v_gene: TRBV6-5; CDR3aa: CASSYVAGGLGEQFF
j_gene: TRBJ2-7; v_gene: TRBV6-5; CDR3aa: CASSYSLRGGGEQYF
j_gene: TRBJ2-2; v_gene: TRBV27; CDR3aa: CASSPNTGELFF
j_gene: TRBJ2-1; v_gene: TRBV11-2; CDR3aa: CASSPYTYNEQFF
j_gene: TRBJ2-3; v_gene: TRBV5-6; CDR3aa: CASSLSSTDMQYF
j_gene: TRBJ2-3; v_gene: TRBV19; CDR3aa: CASSNGWQDTQYF
j_gene: TRBJ1-1; v_gene: TRBV7-9; CDR3aa: CASSPPGQGAVENTEAFF
j_gene: TRBJ1-2; v_gene: TRBV29-1; CDR3aa: CSVQLGWGYTF
j_gene: TRBJ2-5; v_gene: TRBV7-9; CDR3aa: CASSSGLAGTQYF
j_gene: TRBJ1-2; v_gene: TRBV6-5; CDR3aa: CASSYSTGNYGYTF
j_gene: TRBJ2-7; v_gene: TRBV27; CDR3aa: CASSLYGSSYEQYF
j_gene: TRBJ2-3; v_gene: TRBV6-6; CDR3aa: CASSAPASTDTQYF
j_gene: TRBJ2-2; v_gene: TRBV7-9; CDR3aa: CASSSPGLAGIRELFF
j_gene: TRBJ2-7; v_gene: TRBV5-4; CDR3aa: CASSQWGGQEQYF
j_gene: TRBJ1-1; v_gene: TRBV7-3; CDR3aa: CASSLTVGQRTEAFF
j_gene: TRBJ2-7; v_gene: TRBV6-6; CDR3aa: CASSYKDSYEQYF
j_gene: TRBJ2-7; v_gene: TRBV5-1; CDR3aa: CASSLAGFAGVLSYEQYF
j_gene: TRBJ2-5; v_gene: TRBV7-9; CDR3aa: CASSSLADLQETQYF
j_gene: TRBJ1-5; v_gene: TRBV6-4; CDR3aa: CASRSRQGYQPQHF
j_gene: TRBJ2-2; v_gene: TRBV27; CDR3aa: CASSLGTSAGELFF